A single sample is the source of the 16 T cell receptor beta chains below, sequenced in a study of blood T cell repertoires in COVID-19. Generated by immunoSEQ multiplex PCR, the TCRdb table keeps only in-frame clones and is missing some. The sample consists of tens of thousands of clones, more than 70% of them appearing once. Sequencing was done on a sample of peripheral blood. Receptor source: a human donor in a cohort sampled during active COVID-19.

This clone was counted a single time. CDR3 protein: CASSPSGTGNMNTEAFF. CDR3 nucleotides: TGTGCCAGCAGCCCAAGCGGGACAGGCAACATGAACACTGAAGCTTTCTTT. This chain joins TRBV5-4 and TRBJ1-1, with TRBD1 identical over 8 bases. The CDR3 extends over 17 amino acids. Per the germline V gene, CDR1 is SGHNT and CDR2 is YYREEE (reference sequence). V lost 4 bases and J lost 0; bases outside the gene matches: 11.

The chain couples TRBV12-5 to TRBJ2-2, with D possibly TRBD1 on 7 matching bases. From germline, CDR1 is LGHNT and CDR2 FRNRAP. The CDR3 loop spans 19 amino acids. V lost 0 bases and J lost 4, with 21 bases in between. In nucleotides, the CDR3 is TGTGCTAGTGGTTTGGTATCCCTTAAGACAGGGAGGAGCACCGGGGAGCTGTTTTTT. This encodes CASGLVSLKTGRSTGELFF.

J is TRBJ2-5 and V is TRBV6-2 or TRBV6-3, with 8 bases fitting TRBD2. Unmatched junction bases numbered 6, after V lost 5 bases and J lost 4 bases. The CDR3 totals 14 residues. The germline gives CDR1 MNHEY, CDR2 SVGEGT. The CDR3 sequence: CASSTGTRAETQYF. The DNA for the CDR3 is TGTGCCAGCAGTACTGGGACTAGAGCAGAGACCCAGTACTTC.

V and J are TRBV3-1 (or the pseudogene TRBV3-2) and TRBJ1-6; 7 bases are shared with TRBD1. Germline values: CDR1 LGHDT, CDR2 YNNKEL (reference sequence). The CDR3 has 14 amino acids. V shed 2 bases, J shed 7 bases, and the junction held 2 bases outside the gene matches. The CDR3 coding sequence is TGTGCCAGCAGCCAAACAGGGGCAAATTCACCCCTCCACTTT. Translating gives CASSQTGANSPLHF.

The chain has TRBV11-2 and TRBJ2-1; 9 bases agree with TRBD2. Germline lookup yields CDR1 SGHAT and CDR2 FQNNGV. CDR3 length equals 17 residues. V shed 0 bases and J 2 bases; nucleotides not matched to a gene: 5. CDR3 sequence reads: CASSLEFWTSAYNEQFF. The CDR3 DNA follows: TGTGCCAGCAGCTTAGAATTCTGGACTAGCGCCTACAATGAGCAGTTCTTC. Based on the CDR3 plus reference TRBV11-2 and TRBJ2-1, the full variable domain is EAGVAQSPRYKIIEKRQSVAFWCNPISGHATLYWYQQILGQGPKLLIQFQNNGVVDDSQLPKDRFSAERLKGVDSTLKIQPAKLEDSAVYLCASSLEFWTSAYNEQFFGPGTRLTVL.

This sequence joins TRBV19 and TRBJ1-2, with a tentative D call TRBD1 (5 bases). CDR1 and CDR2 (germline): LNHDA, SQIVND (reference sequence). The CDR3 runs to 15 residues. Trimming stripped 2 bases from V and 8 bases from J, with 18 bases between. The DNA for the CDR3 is TGTGCCAGTAGTATACTTGACAGACCTATCTTCGGCTACACCTTC. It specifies CASSILDRPIFGYTF.

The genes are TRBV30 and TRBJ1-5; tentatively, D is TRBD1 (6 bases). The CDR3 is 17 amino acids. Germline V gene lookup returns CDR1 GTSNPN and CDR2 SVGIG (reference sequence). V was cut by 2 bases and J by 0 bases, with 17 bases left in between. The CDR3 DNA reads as TGTGCCTGGAGTCCAATGGGGACATACTATAGCAATCAGCCCCAGCATTTT. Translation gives CAWSPMGTYYSNQPQHF.

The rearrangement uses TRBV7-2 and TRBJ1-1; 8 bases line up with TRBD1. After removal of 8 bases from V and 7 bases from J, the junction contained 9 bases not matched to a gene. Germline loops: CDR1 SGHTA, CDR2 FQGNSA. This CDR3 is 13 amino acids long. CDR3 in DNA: TGTGCCAGCGTGGGGCAGGGGGCAGGTGAAGCTTTCTTT. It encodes CASVGQGAGEAFF.

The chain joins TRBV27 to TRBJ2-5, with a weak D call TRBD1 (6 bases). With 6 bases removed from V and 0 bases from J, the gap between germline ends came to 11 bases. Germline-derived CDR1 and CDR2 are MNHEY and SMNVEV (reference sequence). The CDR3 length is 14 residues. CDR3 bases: TGTGCCAGCAGCAAGACAGGCCACCAAGAGACCCAGTACTTC. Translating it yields CASSKTGHQETQYF.

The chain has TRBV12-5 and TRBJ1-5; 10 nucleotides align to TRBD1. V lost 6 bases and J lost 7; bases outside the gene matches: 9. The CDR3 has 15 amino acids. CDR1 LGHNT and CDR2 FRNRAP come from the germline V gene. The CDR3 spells CASGQQTGGMQPQHF. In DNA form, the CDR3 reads TGTGCTAGTGGCCAACAGACAGGGGGCATGCAGCCCCAGCATTTT.

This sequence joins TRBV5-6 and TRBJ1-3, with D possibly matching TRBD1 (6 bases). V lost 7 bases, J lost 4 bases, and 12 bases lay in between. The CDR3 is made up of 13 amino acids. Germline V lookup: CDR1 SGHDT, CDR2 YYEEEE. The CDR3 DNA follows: TGTGCCAGCGTCGGGGGGCGAGGAAACACCATATATTTT. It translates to CASVGGRGNTIYF.

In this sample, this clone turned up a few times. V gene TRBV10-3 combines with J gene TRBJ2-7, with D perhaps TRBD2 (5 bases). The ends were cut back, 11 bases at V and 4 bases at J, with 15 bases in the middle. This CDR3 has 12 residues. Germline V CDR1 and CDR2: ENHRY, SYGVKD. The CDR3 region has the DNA TGTGCCGTCCGTCCCGGGGAGTACGAGCAGTACTTC. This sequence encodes CAVRPGEYEQYF.

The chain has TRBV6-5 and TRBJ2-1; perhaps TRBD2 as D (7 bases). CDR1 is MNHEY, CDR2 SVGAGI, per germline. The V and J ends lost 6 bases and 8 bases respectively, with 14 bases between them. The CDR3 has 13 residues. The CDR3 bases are TGTGCCAGCAGCCCCCAGGGGAGGGATGAGCAGTTCTTC. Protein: CASSPQGRDEQFF.

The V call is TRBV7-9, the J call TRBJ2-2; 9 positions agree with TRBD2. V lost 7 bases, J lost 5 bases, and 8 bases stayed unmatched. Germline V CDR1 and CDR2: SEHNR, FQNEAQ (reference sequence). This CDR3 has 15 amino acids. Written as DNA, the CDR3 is TGTGCCAGCACCCTCCGGCTAGCGGGAACCGGGGAGCTGTTTTTT. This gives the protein CASTLRLAGTGELFF. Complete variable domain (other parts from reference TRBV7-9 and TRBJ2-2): DTGVSQNPRHKITKRGQNVTFRCDPISEHNRLYWYRQTLGQGPEFLTYFQNEAQLEKSRLLSDRFSAERPKGSFSTLEIQRTEQGDSAMYLCASTLRLAGTGELFFGEGSRLTVL.

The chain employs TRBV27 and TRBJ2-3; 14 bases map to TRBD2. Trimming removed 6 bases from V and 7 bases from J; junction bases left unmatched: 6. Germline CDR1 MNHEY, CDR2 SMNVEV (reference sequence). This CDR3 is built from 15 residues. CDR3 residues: CASRGLAGEGYTQYF. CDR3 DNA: TGTGCCAGCAGGGGACTAGCGGGAGAAGGTTATACGCAGTATTTT.

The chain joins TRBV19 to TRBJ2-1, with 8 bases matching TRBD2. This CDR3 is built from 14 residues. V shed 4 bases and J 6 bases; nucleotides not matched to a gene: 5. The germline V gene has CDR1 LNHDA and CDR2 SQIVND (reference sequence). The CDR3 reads CASSNPGLVNEQFF. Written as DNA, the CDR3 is TGTGCCAGTAGTAACCCGGGACTAGTCAATGAGCAGTTCTTC.